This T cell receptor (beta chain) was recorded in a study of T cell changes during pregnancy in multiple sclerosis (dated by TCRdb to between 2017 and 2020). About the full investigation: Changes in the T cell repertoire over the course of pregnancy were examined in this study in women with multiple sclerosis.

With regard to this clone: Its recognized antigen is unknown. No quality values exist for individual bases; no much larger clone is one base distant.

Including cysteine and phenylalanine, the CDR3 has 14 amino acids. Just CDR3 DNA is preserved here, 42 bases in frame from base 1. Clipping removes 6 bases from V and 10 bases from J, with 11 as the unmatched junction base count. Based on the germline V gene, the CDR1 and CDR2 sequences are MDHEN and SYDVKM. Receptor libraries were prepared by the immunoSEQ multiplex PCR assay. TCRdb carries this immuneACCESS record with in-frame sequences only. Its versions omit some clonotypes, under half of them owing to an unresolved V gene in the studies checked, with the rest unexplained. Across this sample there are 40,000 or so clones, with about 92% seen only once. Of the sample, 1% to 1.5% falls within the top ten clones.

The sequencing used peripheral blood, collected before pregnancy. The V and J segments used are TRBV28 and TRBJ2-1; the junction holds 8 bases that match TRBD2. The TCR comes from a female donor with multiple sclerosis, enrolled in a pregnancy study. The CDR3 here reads CASRTSLAGREQFF. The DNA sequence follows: TGTGCCAGCAGAACGTCCTTAGCGGGAAGAGAGCAGTTCTTC.